The rows below give T cell receptor beta chains drawn from one sample of a study of shared clonotypes between healthy human individuals. Some clones are missing from TCRdb's copy, which holds only in-frame ones; the method was immunoSEQ multiplex PCR. In the table there are about 2 million clones, just under 95% of which are singletons. The sample consisted of naive CD8+ T cells sorted from blood. These receptors all stem from a man younger than 35 in good health. The CDR3 runs from the conserved cysteine through the conserved F or W. The order of the fields is J gene, clone size, V gene, D gene, CDR3 protein, CDR3 DNA. The D gene is left open where the match is weak. Clone size is given for some rows only: seen once, a few or many times, or a class if the clone is expanded.

TRBJ2-4 - TRBV15 - CATRSGADIQYF TGTGCCACCAGATCCGGGGCCGACATTCAGTACTTC
TRBJ2-7 - TRBV9 TRBD1 CASSEGQGLSYEQYF TGTGCCAGCAGCGAGGGACAGGGCCTATCCTACGAGCAGTACTTC
TRBJ2-7 - TRBV5-4 TRBD1 CASSHDRAYEQYF TGTGCCAGCAGCCATGACAGGGCGTACGAGCAGTACTTC
TRBJ2-7 - TRBV10-2 - CASRFGYEQYF TGCGCCAGCCGCTTTGGCTACGAGCAGTACTTC
TRBJ2-1 - TRBV25-1 TRBD2 CASSDPGLAGSFF TGTGCCAGCAGTGACCCTGGACTAGCGGGGAGTTTCTTC
TRBJ1-4 - TRBV28 - CASSFRLSNEKLFF TGTGCCAGCAGTTTTAGATTATCCAATGAAAAACTGTTTTTT
TRBJ2-5 - TRBV9 TRBD2 CASSVAGGAGETQYF TGTGCCAGCAGCGTAGCGGGAGGGGCGGGAGAGACCCAGTACTTC
TRBJ2-3 - TRBV6-5 TRBD1 CASSRQGTFTDTQYF TGTGCCAGCAGTCGACAGGGGACCTTCACAGATACGCAGTATTTT
TRBJ2-5 once TRBV29-1 - CSVEDLVGGVVSETQYF TGCAGCGTTGAAGATCTTGTTGGCGGGGTGGTTTCAGAGACCCAGTACTTC
TRBJ2-1 - TRBV5-6 - CASSPLASGYNEQFF TGTGCCAGCAGCCCTTTAGCGAGCGGCTACAATGAGCAGTTCTTC
TRBJ2-3 - TRBV5-6 - CASEDSPSSTDTQYF TGTGCCAGCGAGGACAGTCCCTCCAGCACAGATACGCAGTATTTT
TRBJ2-7 - TRBV27 - CASSPTGYEQYF TGTGCCAGCAGTCCGACGGGCTACGAGCAGTACTTC
TRBJ2-7 - TRBV5-4 TRBD2 CASSLGAGAGGSSYEQYF TGTGCCAGCAGCTTGGGGGCAGGTGCGGGCGGGAGCTCCTACGAGCAGTACTTC
TRBJ2-7 once TRBV11-2 - CASSSGYHEQYF TGTGCCAGCAGCTCGGGTTACCACGAGCAGTACTTC
TRBJ2-5 - TRBV5-1 TRBD2 CASSVTSGGAETQYF TGCGCCAGCAGCGTTACTAGCGGGGGGGCGGAGACCCAGTACTTC
TRBJ1-1 - TRBV28 - CASRERGVGTEAFF TGTGCCAGCAGGGAACGTGGGGTGGGCACTGAAGCTTTCTTT
TRBJ1-1 - TRBV19 - CASSIVVGGRGEAFF TGTGCCAGTAGTATAGTGGTCGGGGGCCGCGGGGAAGCTTTCTTT
TRBJ2-1 - TRBV19 TRBD2 CASSILLAGGSDEQFF TGTGCCAGTAGTATCTTACTAGCGGGAGGTAGCGATGAGCAGTTCTTC
TRBJ2-3 - TRBV10-1 - CASSEGDTSTDTQYF TGCGCCAGCAGTGAAGGTGATACTAGCACAGATACGCAGTATTTT
TRBJ2-5 - TRBV15 - CATSRDLGSQETQYF TGTGCCACCAGCAGAGATCTAGGTTCCCAAGAGACCCAGTACTTC
TRBJ1-5 - TRBV28 - CASSPGALLLDQPQHF TGTGCCAGCAGCCCAGGAGCCTTACTGTTGGATCAGCCCCAGCATTTT
TRBJ2-1 - TRBV13 TRBD2 CASSFGGGPYNEQFF TGTGCCAGCAGCTTCGGGGGGGGACCCTACAATGAGCAGTTCTTC